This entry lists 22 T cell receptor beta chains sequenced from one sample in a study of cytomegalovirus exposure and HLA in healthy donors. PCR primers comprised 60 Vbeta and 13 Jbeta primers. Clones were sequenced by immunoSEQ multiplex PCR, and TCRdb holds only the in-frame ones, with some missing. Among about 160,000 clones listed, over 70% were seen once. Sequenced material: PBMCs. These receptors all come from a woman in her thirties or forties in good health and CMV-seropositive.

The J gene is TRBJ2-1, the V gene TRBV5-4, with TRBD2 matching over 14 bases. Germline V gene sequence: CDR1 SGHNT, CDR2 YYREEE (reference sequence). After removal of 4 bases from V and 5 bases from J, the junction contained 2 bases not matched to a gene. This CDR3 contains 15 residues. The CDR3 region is CASSETSGGDNEQFF. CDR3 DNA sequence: TGTGCCAGCAGCGAGACTAGCGGGGGGGACAATGAGCAGTTCTTC.

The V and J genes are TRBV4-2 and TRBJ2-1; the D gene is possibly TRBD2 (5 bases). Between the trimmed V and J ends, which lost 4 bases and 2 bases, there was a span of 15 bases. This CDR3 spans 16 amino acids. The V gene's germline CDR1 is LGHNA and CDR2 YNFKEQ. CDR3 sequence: CASSPHPGKTYNEQFF. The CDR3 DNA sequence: TGTGCCAGCAGCCCCCACCCCGGGAAGACCTACAATGAGCAGTTCTTC.

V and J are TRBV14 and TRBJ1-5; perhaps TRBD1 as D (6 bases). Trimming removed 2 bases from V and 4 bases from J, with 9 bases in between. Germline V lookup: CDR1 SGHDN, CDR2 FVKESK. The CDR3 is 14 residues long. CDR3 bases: TGTGCCAGCAGCCAATCGACAGGAAATCAGCCCCAGCATTTT. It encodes CASSQSTGNQPQHF. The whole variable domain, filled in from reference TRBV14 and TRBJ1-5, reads EAGVTQFPSHSVIEKGQTVTLRCDPISGHDNLYWYRRVMGKEIKFLLHFVKESKQDESGMPNNRFLAERTGGTYSTLKVQPAELEDSGVYFCASSQSTGNQPQHFGDGTRLSIL.

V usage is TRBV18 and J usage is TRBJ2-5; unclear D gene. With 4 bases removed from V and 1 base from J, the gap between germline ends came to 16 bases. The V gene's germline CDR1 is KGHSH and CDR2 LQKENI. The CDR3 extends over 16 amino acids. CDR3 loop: CASSRDQTELQETQYF. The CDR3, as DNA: TGTGCCAGCTCACGCGACCAGACGGAGCTCCAAGAGACCCAGTACTTC.

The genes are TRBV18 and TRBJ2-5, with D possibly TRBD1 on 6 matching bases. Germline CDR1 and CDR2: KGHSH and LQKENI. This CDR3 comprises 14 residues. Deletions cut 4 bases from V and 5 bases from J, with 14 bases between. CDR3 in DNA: TGTGCCAGCTCACGAGGGGGAGAAGTGGAGACCCAGTACTTC. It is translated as CASSRGGEVETQYF. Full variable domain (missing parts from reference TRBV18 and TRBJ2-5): NAGVMQNPRHLVRRRGQEARLRCSPMKGHSHVYWYRQLPEEGLKFMVYLQKENIIDESGMPKERFSAEFPKEGPSILRIQQVVRGDSAAYFCASSRGGEVETQYFGPGTRLLVL.

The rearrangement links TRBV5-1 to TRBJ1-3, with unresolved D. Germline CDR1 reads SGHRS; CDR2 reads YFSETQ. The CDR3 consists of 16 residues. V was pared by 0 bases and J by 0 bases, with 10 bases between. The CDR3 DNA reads TGCGCCAGCAGCTTGGGCTTCCGGGACTCTGGAAACACCATATATTTT. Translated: CASSLGFRDSGNTIYF.

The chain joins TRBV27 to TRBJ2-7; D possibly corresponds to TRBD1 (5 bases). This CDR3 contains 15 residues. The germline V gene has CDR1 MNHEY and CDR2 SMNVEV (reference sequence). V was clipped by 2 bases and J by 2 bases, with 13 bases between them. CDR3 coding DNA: TGTGCCAGCAGTTTAGGGCAGGGCCCCACCTACGAGCAGTACTTC. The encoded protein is CASSLGQGPTYEQYF.

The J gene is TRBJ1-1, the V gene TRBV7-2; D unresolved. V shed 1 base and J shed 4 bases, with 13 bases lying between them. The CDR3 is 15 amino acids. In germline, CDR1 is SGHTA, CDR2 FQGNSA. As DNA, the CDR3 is TGTGCCAGCAGCTTAGAACAGCCGGTGAGCACTGAAGCTTTCTTT. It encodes CASSLEQPVSTEAFF. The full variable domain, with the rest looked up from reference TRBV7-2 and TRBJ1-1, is GAGVSQSPSNKVTEKGKDVELRCDPISGHTALYWYRQSLGQGLEFLIYFQGNSAPDKSGLPSDRFSAERTGGSVSTLTIQRTQQEDSAVYLCASSLEQPVSTEAFFGQGTRLTVV.

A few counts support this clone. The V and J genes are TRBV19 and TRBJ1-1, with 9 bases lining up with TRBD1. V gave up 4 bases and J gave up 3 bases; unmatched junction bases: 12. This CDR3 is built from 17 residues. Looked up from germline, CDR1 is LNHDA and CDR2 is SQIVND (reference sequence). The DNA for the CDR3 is TGTGCCAGTAGTAGGGACAGGGCCAAGATAGGCGACACTGAAGCTTTCTTT. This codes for CASSRDRAKIGDTEAFF.

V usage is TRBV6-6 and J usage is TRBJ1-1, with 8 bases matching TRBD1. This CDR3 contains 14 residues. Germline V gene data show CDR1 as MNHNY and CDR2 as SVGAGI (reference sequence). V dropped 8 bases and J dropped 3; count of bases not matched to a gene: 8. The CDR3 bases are TGTGCCAGCGACTATAGACAGGGGTACACTGAAGCTTTCTTT. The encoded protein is CASDYRQGYTEAFF.

The CDR3 nucleotides are TGTGCCAGCAGCGTACCCGTAGTCGGGGAGCTGTTTTTT. Its translation: CASSVPVVGELFF. The chain couples TRBV9 to TRBJ2-2; D is uncertain. The CDR3 totals 13 residues. Trimming took off 1 base at V and 7 bases at J, with 8 bases between the two ends. Germline V gene lookup returns CDR1 SGDLS and CDR2 YYNGEE.

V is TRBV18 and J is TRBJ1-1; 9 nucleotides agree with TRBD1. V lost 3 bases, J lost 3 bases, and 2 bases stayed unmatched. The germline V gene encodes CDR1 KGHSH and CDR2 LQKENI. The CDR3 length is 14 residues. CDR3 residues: CASSPGQGHTEAFF. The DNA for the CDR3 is TGTGCCAGCTCACCGGGACAGGGCCACACTGAAGCTTTCTTT.

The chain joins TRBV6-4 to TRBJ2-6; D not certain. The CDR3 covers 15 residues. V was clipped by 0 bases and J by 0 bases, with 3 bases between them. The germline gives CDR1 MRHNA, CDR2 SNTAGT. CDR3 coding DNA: TGTGCCAGCAGTGACTCAGCCTCTGGGGCCAACGTCCTGACTTTC. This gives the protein CASSDSASGANVLTF.

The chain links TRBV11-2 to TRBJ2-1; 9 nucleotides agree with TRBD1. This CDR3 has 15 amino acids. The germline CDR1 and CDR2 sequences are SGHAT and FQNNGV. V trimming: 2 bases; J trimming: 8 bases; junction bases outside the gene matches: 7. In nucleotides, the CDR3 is TGTGCCAGCAGCTTATCGGACAGGGGTATCGATGAGCAGTTCTTC. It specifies CASSLSDRGIDEQFF.

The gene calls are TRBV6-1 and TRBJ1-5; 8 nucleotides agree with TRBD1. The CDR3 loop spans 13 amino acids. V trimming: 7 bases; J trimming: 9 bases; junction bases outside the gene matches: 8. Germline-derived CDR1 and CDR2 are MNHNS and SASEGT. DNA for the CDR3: TGTGCCAGCAAGGAGACAGGGGACCGGCCCCAGCATTTT. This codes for CASKETGDRPQHF.

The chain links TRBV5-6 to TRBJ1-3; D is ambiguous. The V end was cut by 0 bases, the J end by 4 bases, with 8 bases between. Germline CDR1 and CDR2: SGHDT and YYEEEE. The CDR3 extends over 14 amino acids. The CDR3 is CASSLGDNGNTIYF. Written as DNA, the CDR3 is TGTGCCAGCAGCTTGGGTGACAACGGAAACACCATATATTTT.

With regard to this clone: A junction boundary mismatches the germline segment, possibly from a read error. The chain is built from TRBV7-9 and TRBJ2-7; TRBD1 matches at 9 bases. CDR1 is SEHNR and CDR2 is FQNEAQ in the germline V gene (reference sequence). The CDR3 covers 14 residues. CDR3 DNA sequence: TGTTCCAGCAGCTACGGGACAGGGACCTACGAGCAGTACTTC. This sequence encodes CSSSYGTGTYEQYF.

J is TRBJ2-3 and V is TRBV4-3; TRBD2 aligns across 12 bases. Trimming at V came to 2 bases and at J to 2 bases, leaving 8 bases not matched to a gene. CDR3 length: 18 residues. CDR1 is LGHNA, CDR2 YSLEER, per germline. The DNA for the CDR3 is TGCGCCAGCAGCCAAATTCTGACTAGCGGGGGCCCCACAGATACGCAGTATTTT. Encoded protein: CASSQILTSGGPTDTQYF.

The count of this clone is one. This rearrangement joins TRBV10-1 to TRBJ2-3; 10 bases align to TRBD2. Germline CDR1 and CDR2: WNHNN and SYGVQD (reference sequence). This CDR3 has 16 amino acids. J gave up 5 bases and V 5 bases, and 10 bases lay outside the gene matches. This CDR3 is CASSSLLAGQIDTQYF. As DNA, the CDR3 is TGCGCCAGCAGTAGTCTACTAGCGGGGCAGATAGATACGCAGTATTTT.

The CDR3 sequence is CASNTGVYKQYF. Here the CDR3 DNA reads TGTGCCAGTAATACAGGGGTTTACAAGCAGTACTTC. The chain joins TRBV28 to TRBJ2-7; the match to TRBD1 covers 7 bases. Germline trimming cut 9 bases from V and 8 bases from J; bases unmatched to any gene: 10. CDR1 is MDHEN and CDR2 is SYDVKM in the germline V gene. The CDR3 spans 12 residues. Full variable domain (missing parts from reference TRBV28 and TRBJ2-7): DVKVTQSSRYLVKRTGEKVFLECVQDMDHENMFWYRQDPGLGLRLIYFSYDVKMKEKGDIPEGYSVSREKKERFSLILESASTNQTSMYLCASNTGVYKQYFGPGTRLTVT.

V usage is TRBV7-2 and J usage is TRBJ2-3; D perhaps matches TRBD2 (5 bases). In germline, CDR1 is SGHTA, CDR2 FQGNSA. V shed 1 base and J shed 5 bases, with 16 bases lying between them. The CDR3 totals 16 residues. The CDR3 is CASSLVQPGGRDTQYF. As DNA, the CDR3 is TGTGCCAGCAGCTTAGTACAGCCGGGTGGGAGAGATACGCAGTATTTT.

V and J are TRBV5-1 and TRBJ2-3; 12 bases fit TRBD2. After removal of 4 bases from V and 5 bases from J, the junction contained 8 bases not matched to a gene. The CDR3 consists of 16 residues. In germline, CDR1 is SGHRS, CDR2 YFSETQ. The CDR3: CASSPGRTSGKDTQYF. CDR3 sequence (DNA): TGCGCCAGCAGCCCCGGTCGGACTAGCGGGAAAGATACGCAGTATTTT.